This TCR beta chain emerged from a study of cytomegalovirus exposure and HLA in healthy donors. The V gene lost 2 bases and the J gene lost 0 bases, with 4 bases spanning the gap. Germline V gives CDR1 SGHTA, CDR2 FQGTGA. The CDR3 sequence is 13 residues long. With 60 Vbeta and 13 Jbeta primers, the PCR was carried out. Authors' processing steps: Roughly 11 million of the roughly 80 million unique TCR beta chains counted in a later analysis were shared. Generated by immunoSEQ multiplex PCR, the TCRdb table keeps only in-frame clones and is missing some. V, J and clone size are taken as reported in that table, and D and trimming were inferred from the DNA itself. This repertoire shows about 140,000 clones, roughly three quarters found once; its top ten account for about 1.4%. Study findings and constraints: A likely sequencing artifact accounted for one observed cluster of highly shared sequence variants. Presence/absence analyses assumed roughly uniform sequencing depth across donors. There were some public TCRs occurring in many donors, but most TCR sequences were rare.

In its sample, this clone was seen a few times. What it binds is unknown. The chain employs TRBV7-3 and TRBJ1-1; unclear D gene. The sample consisted of PBMCs. The clonotype originates from a woman aged 40 to 49 in good health and CMV-seronegative. In DNA, the CDR3 is TGTGCCAGCAGCTTACAGGTGAACACTGAAGCTTTCTTT. The encoded protein is CASSLQVNTEAFF.